This TCR beta chain was observed in a study of cytomegalovirus exposure and HLA in healthy donors. In germline, CDR1 is LNHDA, CDR2 SQIVND (reference sequence). Between the trimmed V and J ends, which lost 5 bases and 4 bases, there was a span of 8 bases. The CDR3 runs 13 residues. The PCR used 60 Vbeta and 13 Jbeta primers. Profiling relied on immunoSEQ multiplex PCR, and the TCRdb table lists in-frame clones only, not all of them. The sample yields 150,000 to 200,000 clones, roughly 78% seen once. The TCR was taken from a girl aged 10 to 17 in good health and CMV-seropositive. The chain carries TRBV19 and TRBJ1-4; D is undetermined. The sequencing sample was made of PBMCs. The CDR3 DNA follows: TGTGCCAGTAGTCTCAGGTTTAATGAAAAACTGTTTTTT. The encoded protein is CASSLRFNEKLFF.